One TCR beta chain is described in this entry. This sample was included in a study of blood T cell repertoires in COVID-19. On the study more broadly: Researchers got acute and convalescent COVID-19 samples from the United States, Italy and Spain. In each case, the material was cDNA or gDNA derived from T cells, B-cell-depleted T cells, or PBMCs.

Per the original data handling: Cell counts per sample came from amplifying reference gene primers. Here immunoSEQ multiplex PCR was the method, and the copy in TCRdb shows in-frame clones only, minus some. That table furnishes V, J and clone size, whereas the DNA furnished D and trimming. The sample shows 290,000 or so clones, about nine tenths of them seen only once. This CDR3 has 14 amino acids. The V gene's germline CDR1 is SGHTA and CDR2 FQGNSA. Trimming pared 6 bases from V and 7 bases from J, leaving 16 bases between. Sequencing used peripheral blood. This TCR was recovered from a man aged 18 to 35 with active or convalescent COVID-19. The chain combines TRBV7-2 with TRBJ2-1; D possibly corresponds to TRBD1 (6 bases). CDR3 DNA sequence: TGTGCCAGCAGTTACGAAATAACAGGGAATGAGCAGTTCTTC. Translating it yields CASSYEITGNEQFF. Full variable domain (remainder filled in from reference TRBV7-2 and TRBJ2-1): GAGVSQSPSNKVTEKGKDVELRCDPISGHTALYWYRQSLGQGLEFLIYFQGNSAPDKSGLPSDRFSAERTGGSVSTLTIQRTQQEDSAVYLCASSYEITGNEQFFGPGTRLTVL.